One and the same sample provided the 15 T cell receptor beta chains below, sequenced in a study of T-cell reconstitution after alpha-beta-depleted transplantation in children. As it was prepared, the TCRbeta library received unique molecular identifiers. MiXCR was run by TCRdb on the PCR reads, yielding one entry per CDR3 protein. The data contain approximately 800,000 distinct CDR3 sequences, approximately 15% of them seen just once; the ten biggest clones take up 5%. The specimen comprised PBMCs, mostly from graft donor cells, sampled 360 days after TCRalphabeta/CD19-depleted stem cell transplant. The receptors come from a male patient younger than 18 who had a stem cell transplant for acute lymphoblastic leukemia, so the T cells may come from the graft donor.

This sequence joins TRBV5-5 and TRBJ2-1; D is ambiguous. V lost 0 bases, J lost 9 bases, and 7 bases lay in between. This CDR3 spans 12 amino acids. Germline-derived CDR1 and CDR2 are SGHKS and YYEKEE (reference sequence). The DNA for the CDR3 is TGTGCCAGCAGCTTGGAGATGGGTGAGCAGTTCTTC. Translating it yields CASSLEMGEQFF.

This clonotype was found a few times. The chain carries TRBV12-3 or TRBV12-4 and TRBJ2-1; perhaps TRBD1 as D (6 bases). The ends were cut back, 6 bases at V and 3 bases at J, with 21 bases in the middle. This CDR3 spans 17 amino acids. CDR3 region: CASRAPPGTPFYNEQFF. CDR3 in DNA: TGTGCCAGCAGAGCGCCCCCCGGGACACCTTTCTACAATGAGCAGTTCTTC.

This chain uses TRBV27 with TRBJ1-5; D not certain. The CDR3 consists of 12 residues. Trimming took 7 bases from V and 6 from J, leaving 10 bases between them. Germline CDR1 and CDR2: MNHEY and SMNVEV (reference sequence). CDR3 DNA: TGTGCCAGCATTTTGTTAGGTCAGCCCCAGCATTTT. It is translated as CASILLGQPQHF.

J is TRBJ2-1 and V is TRBV12-3 or TRBV12-4; possible D gene TRBD1, 6 bases. This CDR3 has 16 amino acids. Trimming left V 1 base short and J 7 bases short, with 17 bases between. The CDR3 sequence is CASSLVLGQHNNEQFF. CDR3 DNA: TGTGCCAGCAGTTTAGTTCTAGGACAGCATAATAATGAGCAGTTCTTC.

There are a few counts of this clonotype. The V gene is TRBV5-4, the J gene TRBJ2-5, with D perhaps matching TRBD1 or TRBD2 (5 bases each). The CDR3 covers 15 residues. CDR1 and CDR2 (germline): SGHNT, YYREEE (reference sequence). The V end was cut by 4 bases, the J end by 4 bases, with 17 bases between. The CDR3 nucleotides are TGTGCCAGCAGCCTGCTGGGGACCCCAGGAGAGACCCAGTACTTC. This codes for CASSLLGTPGETQYF.

This sequence joins TRBV7-3 and TRBJ1-1, with 7 bases lining up with TRBD1. This CDR3 region has 15 residues. Germline values: CDR1 SGHTA, CDR2 FQGTGA. The V gene end was trimmed by 0 bases and the J gene end by 1 base; junction bases not matched to a gene: 2. Written as DNA, the CDR3 is TGTGCCAGCAGCTTAACGGGACAGTGGAACACTGAAGCTTTCTTT. Its translation is CASSLTGQWNTEAFF.

The chain links TRBV27 to TRBJ2-7; D gene unclear. Trimming took off 2 bases at V and 6 bases at J, with 8 bases between the two ends. Germline V gene sequence: CDR1 MNHEY, CDR2 SMNVEV (reference sequence). The CDR3 totals 12 residues. CDR3 amino acids: CASSLAGVEQYF. The CDR3, as DNA: TGTGCCAGCAGTTTAGCAGGTGTCGAGCAGTACTTC.

The chain has TRBV24-1 and TRBJ2-1, with 7 nucleotides matching TRBD2. This CDR3 contains 18 residues. The germline V gene has CDR1 KGHDR and CDR2 SFDVKD. Trimming cost V 9 bases and J 10 bases; bases outside gene matches: 26. The CDR3 is CATLLAPGGGSSTGEQFF. The DNA of the CDR3 is TGTGCCACCCTGCTGGCTCCCGGCGGGGGTTCGTCGACGGGGGAGCAGTTCTTC.

This chain connects TRBV5-1 to TRBJ2-7, with D uncertain. The ends were cut back, 2 bases at V and 5 bases at J, with 17 bases in the middle. From germline, CDR1 is SGHRS and CDR2 YFSETQ. This CDR3 spans 15 amino acids. The CDR3 DNA follows: TGCGCCAGCAGCTTACCCGGCGAAGGGAAGGACGAGCAGTACTTC. Its protein product is CASSLPGEGKDEQYF. The full variable domain, completed using reference TRBV5-1 and TRBJ2-7, is KAGVTQTPRYLIKTRGQQVTLSCSPISGHRSVSWYQQTPGQGLQFLFEYFSETQRNKGNFPGRFSGRQFSNSRSEMNVSTLELGDSALYLCASSLPGEGKDEQYFGPGTRLTVT.

This clonotype has a handful of counts. The V gene is TRBV4-2, the J gene TRBJ2-2, with TRBD2 matching 10 bases. Trimming cost V 4 bases and J 7 bases; bases outside gene matches: 6. Per the germline V gene, CDR1 is LGHNA and CDR2 is YNFKEQ. The CDR3 is 15 amino acids. The CDR3 is CASSRSGLASGELFF. The CDR3 DNA reads as TGTGCCAGCAGCCGCTCGGGACTAGCGAGCGGGGAGCTGTTTTTT.

This clonotype appeared a few times. The chain links TRBV12-3 or TRBV12-4 to TRBJ2-5; maybe TRBD2 (5 bases). The V end lost 3 bases, the J end lost 6 bases, and 11 bases lay between the germline ends. The length of the CDR3 is 13 residues. The CDR3: CASSLRVGKTQYF. The CDR3 DNA reads as TGTGCCAGCAGTTTGCGGGTAGGAAAGACCCAGTACTTC.

This chain connects TRBV18 to TRBJ2-4; D not resolved. Trimming took 3 bases from V and 3 from J, leaving 18 bases between them. CDR1 and CDR2 (germline): KGHSH, LQKENI. The CDR3 has 17 residues. This CDR3 reads CASSPVTAGYGKNIQYF. For the CDR3, the DNA is TGTGCCAGCTCACCGGTGACTGCTGGGTATGGCAAAAACATTCAGTACTTC.

V is TRBV20-1 and J is TRBJ2-1; TRBD2 agrees at 10 bases. CDR1 DFQATT and CDR2 SNEGSKA come from the germline V gene (reference sequence). The CDR3 runs to 16 residues. Trimming took 3 bases from V and 8 from J; bases not matched to a gene: 13. CDR3 residues: CSASLFGEREGYEQFF. The CDR3 region has the DNA TGCAGTGCTAGCCTTTTCGGGGAGCGGGAGGGCTATGAGCAGTTCTTC.

This clonotype was recorded a few times. The chain combines TRBV5-1 with TRBJ1-4; 7 nucleotides agree with TRBD1. Germline CDR1 is SGHRS and CDR2 is YFSETQ. The CDR3 runs to 15 residues. The V segment lost 1 base and the J segment 5 bases; nucleotides outside the gene matches: 5. In DNA, the CDR3 is TGCGCCAGCAGCTTGTCGCCGGACAGGAATGAAAAACTGTTTTTT. This translates into CASSLSPDRNEKLFF. The full variable domain, in which reference TRBV5-1 and TRBJ1-4 provide the parts outside the CDR3, is KAGVTQTPRYLIKTRGQQVTLSCSPISGHRSVSWYQQTPGQGLQFLFEYFSETQRNKGNFPGRFSGRQFSNSRSEMNVSTLELGDSALYLCASSLSPDRNEKLFFGSGTQLSVL.

V usage is TRBV20-1 and J usage is TRBJ1-1; D unresolved. Germline CDR1 reads DFQATT; CDR2 reads SNEGSKA (reference sequence). There are 13 residues in the CDR3. The ends were cut back, 5 bases at V and 1 base at J, with 11 bases in the middle. DNA of the CDR3: TGCAGTGCTCTCAGACTACAGAACACTGAAGCTTTCTTT. Translation gives CSALRLQNTEAFF.